This T cell receptor beta chain was captured in a study of blood T cell repertoires in COVID-19. Study background: The study drew acute and convalescent COVID-19 samples from the United States, Italy and Spain.

TCRdb keeps only in-frame clones here, not all; method: immunoSEQ multiplex PCR. The repertoire holds fewer than 300,000 clones, with roughly nine tenths as singletons. Germline-derived CDR1 and CDR2 are MNHEY and SMNVEV (reference sequence). The CDR3 spans 14 residues. Trimming cost V 5 bases and J 8 bases; bases outside gene matches: 9. The rearrangement joins TRBV27 to TRBJ2-4, with TRBD2 matching 7 bases. The sample taken for sequencing was peripheral blood. The sequence was collected from a woman in her 30s with COVID-19, enrolled during active disease. DNA of the CDR3: TGTGCCAGCAGTAACCGACTCGGGGGGTACATTCAGTACTTC. It codes for CASSNRLGGYIQYF.